Shown below are 5 T cell receptor beta chains from a single sample sequenced in a study of T cells in localized non-small cell lung cancer. Profiled with immunoSEQ multiplex PCR; TCRdb holds only in-frame clones, not every one. The sample carries about 36,000 clones, around nine tenths recorded once. The sample was peripheral blood, taken before any cancer treatment. Receptors originate from a female donor of 60 years or more with stage I lung adenocarcinoma.

The chain is built from TRBV6-5 and TRBJ2-1; D may correspond to TRBD1 or TRBD2 (6 bases each). The CDR3 length is 15 residues. The ends were cut back, 6 bases at V and 2 bases at J, with 14 bases in the middle. CDR1 is MNHEY, CDR2 SVGAGI, per germline. CDR3 sequence (DNA): TGTGCCAGCAGAGCCGAGGGGGGTACCTACAATGAGCAGTTCTTC. This gives the protein CASRAEGGTYNEQFF.

Concerning this clone itself: One end of the junction is discordant with germline, which a read error may explain. The chain couples TRBV7-7 to TRBJ2-5; the D gene is possibly TRBD2 (7 bases). Germline V lookup: CDR1 SSHAT, CDR2 FNYEAQ (reference sequence). This CDR3 spans 15 amino acids. The CDR3 sequence: CASSLWGGGKETQYF. DNA for the CDR3: TGTGCTAGCAGCTTATGGGGAGGGGGGAAAGAGACCCAGTACTTC.

The table lists this clone with a count of one. Sequence at one end of the junction differs from germline and may be a read error. The chain recombines TRBV27 with TRBJ1-1; 8 bases match TRBD1. The CDR3 spans 16 residues. The germline V gene encodes CDR1 MNHEY and CDR2 SMNVEV (reference sequence). Written as DNA, the CDR3 is TGTGCCAGCAGTTTAAGACAGGGGCTACCTAACAGTGAAGCTTTCTTT. This translates into CASSLRQGLPNSEAFF.

The gene calls are TRBV11-1 and TRBJ2-5; 7 nucleotides align to TRBD1. J was trimmed by 4 bases and V by 3 bases; bases with no gene match: 5. The CDR3 length is 14 residues. Germline V lookup: CDR1 SGHAT, CDR2 FQDESV (reference sequence). CDR3 nucleotide sequence: TGTGCCAGCAGCTTTAAAGGGGGCAGAGAGACCCAGTACTTC. This codes for CASSFKGGRETQYF. Full variable domain (remainder filled in from reference TRBV11-1 and TRBJ2-5): EAEVAQSPRYKITEKSQAVAFWCDPISGHATLYWYRQILGQGPELLVQFQDESVVDDSQLPKDRFSAERLKGVDSTLKIQPAELGDSAMYLCASSFKGGRETQYFGPGTRLLVL.

The CDR3 nucleotides are TGTGCCAGCAGCCGGGACAAGGTGAGACAGCCCCAGCATTTT. Encoded protein: CASSRDKVRQPQHF. The chain is built from TRBV6-5 and TRBJ1-5; tentatively, D is TRBD1 (6 bases). The CDR3 has 14 amino acids. Germline CDR1 reads MNHEY; CDR2 reads SVGAGI. The V gene lost 6 bases and the J gene lost 7 bases, with 16 bases spanning the gap.